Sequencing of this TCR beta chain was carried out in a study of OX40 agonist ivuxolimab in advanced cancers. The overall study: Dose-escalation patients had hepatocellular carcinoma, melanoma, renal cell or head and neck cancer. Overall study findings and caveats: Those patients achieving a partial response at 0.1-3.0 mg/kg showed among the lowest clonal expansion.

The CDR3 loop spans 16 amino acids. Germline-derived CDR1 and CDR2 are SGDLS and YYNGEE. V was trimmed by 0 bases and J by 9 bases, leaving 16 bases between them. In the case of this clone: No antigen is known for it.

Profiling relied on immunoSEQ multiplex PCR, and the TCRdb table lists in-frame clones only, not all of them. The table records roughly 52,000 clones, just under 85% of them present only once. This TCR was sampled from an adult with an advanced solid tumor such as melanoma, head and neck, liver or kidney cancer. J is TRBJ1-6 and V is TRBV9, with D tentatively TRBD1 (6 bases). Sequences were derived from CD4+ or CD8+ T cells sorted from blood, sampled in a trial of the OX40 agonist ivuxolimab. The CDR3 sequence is CASSVAPTGRSSPLHF. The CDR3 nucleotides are TGTGCCAGCAGCGTAGCCCCAACAGGGAGGAGTTCACCCCTCCACTTT.